This T cell receptor (beta chain) was profiled in a study of control samples from healthy donors and cancer patients. The germline V and J ends were trimmed by 7 bases and 7 bases, with 14 bases remaining between them. Germline V gene data show CDR1 as ENHRY and CDR2 as SYGVKD. CDR3 length: 13 amino acids. The assay was immunoSEQ multiplex PCR, and TCRdb's table has in-frame clones only and misses some. The sample has about 160,000 clones, nearly 96% seen once. The V and J genes are TRBV10-3 and TRBJ1-5; D might be TRBD1 (5 bases). The source is a woman aged 30 to 39 in good health. Input material: blood. This chain's CDR3 is CAINSGLEQPQHF. The CDR3 DNA sequence: TGTGCCATCAACTCGGGACTTGAGCAGCCCCAGCATTTT.